This T cell receptor beta chain is from a study of cytomegalovirus exposure and HLA in healthy donors. Study-level information: A prior study identified over 100 million unique TCR beta sequences from about 180 million T cells. Overall study findings and caveats: Reportedly, cytomegalovirus status was diagnosed with high sensitivity and specificity.

Germline-derived CDR1 and CDR2 are SEHNR and FQNEAQ (reference sequence). This CDR3 is built from 14 residues. Primers for the PCR totalled 60 Vbeta and 13 Jbeta. The method was immunoSEQ multiplex PCR; TCRdb's version includes in-frame clones alone and lacks a portion of them. The profile shows roughly 170,000 clones, more than 65% of them singletons. Notes on this clone: No antigen is known for it.

Sequenced material: PBMCs. The J gene is TRBJ2-5, the V gene TRBV7-9, with D possibly being TRBD2 (5 bases). Matching the DNA end better, TRBJ2-7 makes the J call doubtful. This TCR was sampled from a girl aged 2 to 9 in good health and CMV-seropositive. The CDR3: CASSKTLGDPEQYF. The CDR3 DNA follows: TGTGCCAGCAGCAAGACCCTCGGGGATCCCGAGCAGTACTTC.